The table lists the clone carrying this T cell receptor beta chain with a few counts. TCRdb keeps only in-frame clones here, not all; method: immunoSEQ multiplex PCR. The data contain more than 90,000 clones, 87% of them seen just once; the ten biggest clones take up 18%. These data come from a study of blood T cell repertoires in COVID-19. CDR3 length: 12 residues. The germline CDR1 and CDR2 sequences are MNHEY and SMNVEV (reference sequence). V gave up 6 bases and J gave up 3 bases, with 6 bases separating them. Sequencing used peripheral blood. This rearrangement joins TRBV27 to TRBJ2-1; D unclear. This sequence was found in a woman aged 60-70 years with COVID-19, enrolled during active disease. The CDR3 nucleotides are TGTGCCAGCAGCCCTAACTACAATGAGCAGTTCTTC. Protein: CASSPNYNEQFF.